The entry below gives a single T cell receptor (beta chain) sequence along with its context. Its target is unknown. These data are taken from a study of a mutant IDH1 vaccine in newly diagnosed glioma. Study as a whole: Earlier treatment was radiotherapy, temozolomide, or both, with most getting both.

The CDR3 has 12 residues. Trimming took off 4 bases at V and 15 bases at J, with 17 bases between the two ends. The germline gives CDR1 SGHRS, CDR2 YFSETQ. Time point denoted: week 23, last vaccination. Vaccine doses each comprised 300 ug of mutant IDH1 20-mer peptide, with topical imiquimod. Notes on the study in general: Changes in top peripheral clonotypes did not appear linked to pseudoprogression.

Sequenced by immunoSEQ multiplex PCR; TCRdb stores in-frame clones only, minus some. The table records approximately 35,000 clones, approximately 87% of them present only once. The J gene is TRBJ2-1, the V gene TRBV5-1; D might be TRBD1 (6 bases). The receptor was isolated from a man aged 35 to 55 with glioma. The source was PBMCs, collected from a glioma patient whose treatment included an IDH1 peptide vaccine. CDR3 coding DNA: TGCGCCAGCAGCGAAGAGCCGGGACATTGGTTCTTC. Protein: CASSEEPGHWFF.